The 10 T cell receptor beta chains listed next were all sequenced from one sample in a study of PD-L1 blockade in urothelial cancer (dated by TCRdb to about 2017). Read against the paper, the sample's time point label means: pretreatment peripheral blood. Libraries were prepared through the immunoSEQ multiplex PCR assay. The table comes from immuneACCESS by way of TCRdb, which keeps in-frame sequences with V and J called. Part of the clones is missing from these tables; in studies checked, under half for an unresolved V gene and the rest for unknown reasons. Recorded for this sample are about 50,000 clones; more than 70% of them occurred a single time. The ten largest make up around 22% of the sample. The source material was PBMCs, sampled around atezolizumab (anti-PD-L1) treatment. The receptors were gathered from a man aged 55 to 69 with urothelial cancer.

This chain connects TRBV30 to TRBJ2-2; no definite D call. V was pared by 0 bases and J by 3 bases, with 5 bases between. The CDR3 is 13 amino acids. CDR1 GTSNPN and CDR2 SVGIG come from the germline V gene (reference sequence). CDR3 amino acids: CAWSVDYTGELFF. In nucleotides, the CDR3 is TGTGCCTGGAGTGTAGACTACACCGGGGAGCTGTTTTTT.

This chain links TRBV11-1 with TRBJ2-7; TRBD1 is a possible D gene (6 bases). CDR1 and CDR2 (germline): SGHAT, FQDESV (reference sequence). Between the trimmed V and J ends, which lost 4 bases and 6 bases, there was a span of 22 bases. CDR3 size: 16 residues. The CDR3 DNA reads TGTGCCAGCAGCTCGGGCACCTCCAGGGGCCGACCCGAGCAGTACTTC. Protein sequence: CASSSGTSRGRPEQYF.

CDR3: CASSVGLAGSDTQYF. In nucleotides, the CDR3 is TGTGCCAGCAGCGTTGGTCTAGCGGGGTCCGATACGCAGTATTTT. The gene calls are TRBV9 and TRBJ2-3; TRBD2 matches at 9 bases. This CDR3 contains 15 residues. CDR1 SGDLS and CDR2 YYNGEE come from the germline V gene. Trimming at V came to 2 bases and at J to 6 bases, leaving 7 bases not matched to a gene.

Written as DNA, the CDR3 is TGTGCCAGCAGCCTGGGGACAGACGCAGATACGCAGTATTTT. Translating gives CASSLGTDADTQYF. The chain combines TRBV7-9 with TRBJ2-3; TRBD1 matches at 7 bases. This CDR3 is 14 amino acids long. J was trimmed by 4 bases and V by 5 bases; bases with no gene match: 6. Germline CDR1 SEHNR, CDR2 FQNEAQ (reference sequence).

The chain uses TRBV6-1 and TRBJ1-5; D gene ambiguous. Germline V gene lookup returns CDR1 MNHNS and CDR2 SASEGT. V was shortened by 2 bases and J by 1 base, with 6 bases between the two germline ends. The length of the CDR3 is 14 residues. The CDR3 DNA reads TGTGCCAGCAGTGAAACTTGGAGCAATCAGCCCCAGCATTTT. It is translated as CASSETWSNQPQHF.

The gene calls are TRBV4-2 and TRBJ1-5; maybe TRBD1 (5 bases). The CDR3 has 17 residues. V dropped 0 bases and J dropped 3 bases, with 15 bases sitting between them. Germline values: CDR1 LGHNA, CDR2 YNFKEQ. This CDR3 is CASSQETQGGNNQPQHF. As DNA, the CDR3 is TGTGCCAGCAGCCAAGAGACCCAGGGTGGTAACAATCAGCCCCAGCATTTT.

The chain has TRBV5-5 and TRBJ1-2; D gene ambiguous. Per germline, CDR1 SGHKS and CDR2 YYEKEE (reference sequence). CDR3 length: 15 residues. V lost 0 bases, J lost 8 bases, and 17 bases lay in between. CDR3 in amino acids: CASSLAGWNDWGYTF. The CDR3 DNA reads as TGTGCCAGCAGCTTGGCGGGGTGGAATGACTGGGGCTACACCTTC.

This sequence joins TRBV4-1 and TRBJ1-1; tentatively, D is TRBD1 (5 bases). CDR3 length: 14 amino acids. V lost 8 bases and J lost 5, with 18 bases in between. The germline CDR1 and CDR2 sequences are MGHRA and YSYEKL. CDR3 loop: CASRGTLKGTEAFF. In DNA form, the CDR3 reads TGCGCCAGCCGCGGGACCCTTAAAGGGACTGAAGCTTTCTTT.

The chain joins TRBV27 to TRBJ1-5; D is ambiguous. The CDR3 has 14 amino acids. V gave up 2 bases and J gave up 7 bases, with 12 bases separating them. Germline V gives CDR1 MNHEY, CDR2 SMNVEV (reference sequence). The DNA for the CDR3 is TGTGCCAGCAGTTTAGGTCAGGTTGGGCAGCCCCAGCATTTT. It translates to CASSLGQVGQPQHF.

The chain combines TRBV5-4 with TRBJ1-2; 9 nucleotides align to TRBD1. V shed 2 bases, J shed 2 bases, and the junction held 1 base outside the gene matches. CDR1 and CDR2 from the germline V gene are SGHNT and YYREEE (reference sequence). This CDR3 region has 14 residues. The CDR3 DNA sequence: TGTGCCAGCAGCTTCGACAGGGGGAACTATGGCTACACCTTC. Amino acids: CASSFDRGNYGYTF. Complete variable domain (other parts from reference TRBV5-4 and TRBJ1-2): ETGVTQSPTHLIKTRGQQVTLRCSSQSGHNTVSWYQQALGQGPQFIFQYYREEENGRGNFPPRFSGLQFPNYSSELNVNALELDDSALYLCASSFDRGNYGYTFGSGTRLTVV.